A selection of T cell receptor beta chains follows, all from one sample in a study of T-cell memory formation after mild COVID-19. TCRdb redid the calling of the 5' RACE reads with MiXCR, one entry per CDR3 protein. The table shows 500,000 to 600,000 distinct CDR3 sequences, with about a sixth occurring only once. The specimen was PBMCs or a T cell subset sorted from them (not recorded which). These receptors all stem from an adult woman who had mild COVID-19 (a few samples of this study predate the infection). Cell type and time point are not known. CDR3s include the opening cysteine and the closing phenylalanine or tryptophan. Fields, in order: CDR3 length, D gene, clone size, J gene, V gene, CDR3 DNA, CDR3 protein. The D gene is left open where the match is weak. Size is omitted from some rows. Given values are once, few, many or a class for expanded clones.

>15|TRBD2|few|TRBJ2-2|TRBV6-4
TGTGCCAGCAGTCCCGGGACTAGTCACACCGGGGAGCTGTTTTTT
CASSPGTSHTGELFF
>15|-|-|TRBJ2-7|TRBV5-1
TGCGCCAGCAGCTTTTCGGCGGGCAGCTCCTACGAGCAGTACTTC
CASSFSAGSSYEQYF
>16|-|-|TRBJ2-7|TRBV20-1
TGCAGTGCGCGACTCCCGGGGCACCAACCGACCTACGAGCAGTACTTC
CSARLPGHQPTYEQYF
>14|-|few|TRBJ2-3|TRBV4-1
TGCGCCAGCAGCCAAGGCCTTAACACAGATACGCAGTATTTT
CASSQGLNTDTQYF
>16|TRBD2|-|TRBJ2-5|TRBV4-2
TGTGCCAGCAGCCAAGGACTAGCGGGAAAGAAGGAGACCCAGTACTTC
CASSQGLAGKKETQYF
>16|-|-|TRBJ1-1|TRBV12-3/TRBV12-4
TGTGCCAGCAGTTTAGGTCCGACCCTTGGGCGTACTGAAGCTTTCTTT
CASSLGPTLGRTEAFF
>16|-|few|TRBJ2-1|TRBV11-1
TGTGCCAGCAGCTTTATCCTCGGGAGCTCCTACAATGAGCAGTTCTTC
CASSFILGSSYNEQFF
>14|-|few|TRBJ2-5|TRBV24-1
TGTGCCACCAGTGAAGGGGCGGCCCAAGAGACCCAGTACTTC
CATSEGAAQETQYF
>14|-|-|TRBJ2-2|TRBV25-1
TGTGCCAGCCGCTCGACAGGACTGACCGGGGAGCTGTTTTTT
CASRSTGLTGELFF
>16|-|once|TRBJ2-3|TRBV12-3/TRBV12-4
TGTGCCAGCAGTGGCTGGTCGTTAAGTTCCAGGGATACGCAGTATTTT
CASSGWSLSSRDTQYF
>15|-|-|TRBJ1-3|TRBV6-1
TGTGCCAGCACGGTACAGGTTGACTCTGGAAACACCATATATTTT
CASTVQVDSGNTIYF
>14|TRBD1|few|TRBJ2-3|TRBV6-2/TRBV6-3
TGTGCCAGCAGGGGACAGGAAAGCCCGTATACGCAGTATTTT
CASRGQESPYTQYF
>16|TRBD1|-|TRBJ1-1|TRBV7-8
TGTGCCAGCAGCTCGCCGGGACAGGGTATAAACACTGAAGCTTTCTTT
CASSSPGQGINTEAFF
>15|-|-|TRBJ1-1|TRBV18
TGTGCCAGCTCACCACTCGATACAGGAGGTACTGAAGCTTTCTTT
CASSPLDTGGTEAFF
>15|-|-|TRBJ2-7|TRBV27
TGTGCCAGCAGGTTAGGCCAGGCCCACTCCTACGAGCAGTACTTC
CASRLGQAHSYEQYF
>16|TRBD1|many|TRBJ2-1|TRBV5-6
TGTGCCAGCAGCCGATACGACAGGGGGTCCTACAATGAGCAGTTCTTC
CASSRYDRGSYNEQFF
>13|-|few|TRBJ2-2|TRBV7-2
TGTGCCAGCAGCGTTCCCCCGCCCGGGGAGCTGTTTTTT
CASSVPPPGELFF
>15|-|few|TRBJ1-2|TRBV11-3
TGTGCCAGCAGCTTAGGGGGAGTAGGCGCGGAAGGCTACACCTTC
CASSLGGVGAEGYTF
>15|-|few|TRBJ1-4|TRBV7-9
TGTGCCAGCAGCTTAGGGGGCAGCAATAATGAAAAACTGTTTTTT
CASSLGGSNNEKLFF
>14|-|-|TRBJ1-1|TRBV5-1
TGCGCCAGCAGCAAAAGGGTGGTAAACACTGAAGCTTTCTTT
CASSKRVVNTEAFF
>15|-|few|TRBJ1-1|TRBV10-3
TGTGCCATCAGTGGTAGACAGGAGCTGAACACTGAAGCTTTCTTT
CAISGRQELNTEAFF
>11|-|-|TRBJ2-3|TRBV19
TGTGCCAGTTCCGGGAGTTATACGCAGTATTTT
CASSGSYTQYF
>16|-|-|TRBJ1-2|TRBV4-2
TGTGCCAGCAGCCCAACCCCAGGGGTTCTTACCTATGGCTACACCTTC
CASSPTPGVLTYGYTF
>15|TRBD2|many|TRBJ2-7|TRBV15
TGTGCCACCAGCAGAGAGGCTAGCGGGGGCTACGAGCAGTACTTC
CATSREASGGYEQYF
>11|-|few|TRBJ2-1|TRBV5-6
TGTGCCAGCAGCGCGGCCGGTGAGCAGTTCTTC
CASSAAGEQFF
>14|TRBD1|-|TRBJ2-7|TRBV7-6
TGTGCCAGCGGACCCGGGACAGGGAGCTACGAGCAGTACTTC
CASGPGTGSYEQYF
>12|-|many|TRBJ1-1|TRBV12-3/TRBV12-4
TGTGCCAGCAAAGTCGGGGACACTGAAGCTTTCTTT
CASKVGDTEAFF
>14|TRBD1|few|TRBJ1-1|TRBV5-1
TGCGCCAGCAGCGGCCCAACAGGGGACACTGAAGCTTTCTTT
CASSGPTGDTEAFF
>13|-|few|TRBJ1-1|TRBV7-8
TGTGCCAGCAGCTTAGGGGGGGATACAGGAGCTTTCTTT
CASSLGGDTGAFF
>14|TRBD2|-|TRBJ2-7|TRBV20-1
TGCAGTGCTTGGGAGACTAGCGGGGGCTACGAGCAGTACTTC
CSAWETSGGYEQYF
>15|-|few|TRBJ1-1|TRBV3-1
TGTGCCAGCAGCCAAGAGTGGTCCGGGTCTCAGGGAGCTTTCTTT
CASSQEWSGSQGAFF
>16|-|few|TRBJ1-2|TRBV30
TGTGCCTGGAGTGTTAGTCCCGCCAGGCCTAACTATGGCTACACCTTC
CAWSVSPARPNYGYTF
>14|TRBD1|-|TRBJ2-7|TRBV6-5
TGTGCCAGCAGTACCGGGACAGTTTATTACGAGCAGTACTTC
CASSTGTVYYEQYF
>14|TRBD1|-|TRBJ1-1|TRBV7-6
TGTGCCAGCAGCTTAACTACAGGGGTTTCTGAAGCTTTCTTT
CASSLTTGVSEAFF
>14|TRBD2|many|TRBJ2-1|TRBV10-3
TGTGCCATCAGAGGGGTAGCGGGAGTTGGTGAGCAGTTCTTC
CAIRGVAGVGEQFF
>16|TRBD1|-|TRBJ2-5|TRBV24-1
TGTGCCACCGGGGATTCCGGGACAGGGGGGAAAGAGACCCAGTACTTC
CATGDSGTGGKETQYF
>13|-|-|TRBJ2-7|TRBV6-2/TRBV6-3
TGTGCCAGCAGTCTCCCGGCTCCGGGCGAGCAGTACTTC
CASSLPAPGEQYF
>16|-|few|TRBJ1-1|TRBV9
TGTGCCAGCAGCGTAGATCCGGGCCCCTCGGGCACTGAAGCTTTCTTT
CASSVDPGPSGTEAFF
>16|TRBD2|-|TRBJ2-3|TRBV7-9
TGTGCCAGCAGCTCCACGGGGGGGCTTCAGACAGATACGCAGTATTTT
CASSSTGGLQTDTQYF
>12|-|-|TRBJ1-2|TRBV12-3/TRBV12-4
TGTGCCAGCAGCCCGATCGGGGGTGGCTACACCTTC
CASSPIGGGYTF
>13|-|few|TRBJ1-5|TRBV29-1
TGCAGCGTTGCAGGGGAGGGGGGACAGCCCCAGCATTTT
CSVAGEGGQPQHF
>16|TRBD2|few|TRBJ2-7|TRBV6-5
TGTGCCAGCAGTTACGGAGCTAGCGGATCCTCCTACGAGCAGTACTTC
CASSYGASGSSYEQYF
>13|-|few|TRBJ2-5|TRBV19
TGTGCCAGTAGTTCCGCCCACGGAGAGACCCAGTACTTC
CASSSAHGETQYF